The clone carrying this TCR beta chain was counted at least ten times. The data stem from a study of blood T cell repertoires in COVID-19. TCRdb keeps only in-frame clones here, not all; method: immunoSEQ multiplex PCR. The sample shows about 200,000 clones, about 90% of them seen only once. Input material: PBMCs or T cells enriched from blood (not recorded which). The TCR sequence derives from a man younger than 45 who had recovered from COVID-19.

The CDR3 region is CASSQHSGTSGYEQYF. The CDR3, as DNA: TGCGCCAGCAGCCAACATTCCGGGACTAGCGGATACGAGCAGTACTTC. The rearrangement uses TRBV4-3 and TRBJ2-7; 11 nucleotides agree with TRBD2. CDR1 and CDR2 from the germline V gene are LGHNA and YSLEER. V was clipped by 2 bases and J by 4 bases; unmatched bases: 7. The CDR3 is 16 residues long.